The 5 T cell receptor beta chains given below trace back to one sample, sequenced in a study of OX40 agonist ivuxolimab in advanced cancers. Sequenced by immunoSEQ multiplex PCR; TCRdb stores in-frame clones only, minus some. The sample includes about 32,000 clones, more than 80% of them seen just once. The sequencing used CD4+ or CD8+ T cells sorted from blood, collected in a trial of the OX40 agonist ivuxolimab. The receptors shown here come from an adult with an advanced solid tumor such as melanoma, head and neck, liver or kidney cancer.

This clone was seen just once. The chain has TRBV6-6 and TRBJ1-4; 9 bases map to TRBD1. The V gene end was trimmed by 6 bases and the J gene end by 3 bases; junction bases not matched to a gene: 2. The germline CDR1 and CDR2 sequences are MNHNY and SVGAGI (reference sequence). The CDR3 has 14 amino acids. The CDR3 DNA is TGTGCCAGCAGGACAGGGGGACCTAATGAAAAACTGTTTTTT. It translates to CASRTGGPNEKLFF.

The chain employs TRBV28 and TRBJ2-7, with 9 bases aligning to TRBD1. J lost 4 bases, V lost 6 bases, and 13 bases had no gene match. Germline V gives CDR1 MDHEN, CDR2 SYDVKM. This CDR3 has 16 residues. The chain's CDR3 is CASRLGNTGGGYEQYF. The DNA of the CDR3 is TGTGCCAGCAGGTTAGGGAATACAGGGGGCGGTTACGAGCAGTACTTC.

The chain combines TRBV29-1 with TRBJ2-6; a weak D match, TRBD1 (5 bases). The germline gives CDR1 SQVTM, CDR2 ANQGSEA. This CDR3 spans 13 amino acids. Trimming removed 7 bases at V and 0 bases at J, with 7 bases between. The CDR3, as DNA: TGCAGCGCACAGGTCTCTGGGGCCAACGTCCTGACTTTC. This codes for CSAQVSGANVLTF.

This clone was seen only a few times. The chain recombines TRBV11-2 with TRBJ2-3, with no clear D. Germline V gene data show CDR1 as SGHAT and CDR2 as FQNNGV. The CDR3 totals 17 residues. Trimming took 2 bases from V and 0 from J, leaving 15 bases between them. The CDR3 spells CASSLRRSGFSTDTQYF. The CDR3 bases are TGTGCCAGCAGCTTAAGACGCTCGGGTTTTAGCACAGATACGCAGTATTTT.

The V and J genes are TRBV2 and TRBJ1-5; D unresolved. The V end lost 2 bases, the J end lost 3 bases, and 8 bases lay between the germline ends. Germline V gene lookup returns CDR1 SNHLY and CDR2 FYNNEI. The CDR3 consists of 14 residues. The CDR3 here is CASSENSSNQPQHF. CDR3 bases: TGTGCCAGCAGTGAAAACAGCTCCAATCAGCCCCAGCATTTT.